Below, one TCR beta chain is given with its context. What it binds is not known. Single viable CD3+CD4+CD8-CD45RO+ cells were sorted as the memory CD4+ T cells. The sample is drawn from a study of memory CD4+ T cells and cytomegalovirus serostatus. At the level of the study: Of the healthy Belgian adults, eight or nine were CMV seropositive and about two dozen seronegative.

Overall study results and limits: Median bootstrapped AUC for CMV status was approximately 0.94 originally, just under 0.93 US-trained. CD4+ memory repertoires contained about 40% of the roughly 160 reported CMV TCRbeta sequences.

Measured with immunoSEQ multiplex PCR; TCRdb has only the in-frame clones, and not every one. The sample carries fewer than 40,000 clones, 60% to 85% recorded once. The sample consisted of memory CD4+ T cells from blood. The TCR comes from an adult in good health and CMV-seronegative.

CDR3 region: CASSETANEKLFF. In DNA form, the CDR3 reads TGTGCCAGCAGTGAAACAGCGAATGAAAAACTGTTTTTT. This sequence joins TRBV2 and TRBJ1-4; D remains unclear. CDR1 is SNHLY and CDR2 is FYNNEI in the germline V gene. Between the trimmed V and J ends, which lost 2 bases and 5 bases, there was a span of 6 bases. This CDR3 has 13 residues.